A single sample is the source of the 24 T cell receptor beta chains below, sequenced in a study of T cells in localized non-small cell lung cancer. Libraries were prepared by immunoSEQ multiplex PCR; TCRdb keeps only in-frame clonotypes and omits some of them. The sample shows tens of thousands of clones, under 85% of them seen only once. The sample here was peripheral blood, taken before any cancer treatment. The receptors originated from a female donor older than 55 with stage II squamous cell lung carcinoma.

The chain combines TRBV5-1 with TRBJ2-5, with 12 bases lining up with TRBD1. J was trimmed by 3 bases and V by 4 bases; bases with no gene match: 4. This CDR3 has 15 residues. The germline CDR1 and CDR2 sequences are SGHRS and YFSETQ. The CDR3: CASSVGQGAKETQYF. In DNA, the CDR3 is TGCGCCAGCAGCGTGGGACAGGGGGCAAAAGAGACCCAGTACTTC.

The sample holds one count of this clone. The chain carries TRBV4-3 and TRBJ1-2; unclear D gene. With 5 bases removed from V and 8 bases from J, the gap between germline ends came to 18 bases. The CDR3 is made up of 14 amino acids. CDR1 is LGHNA and CDR2 is YSLEER in the germline V gene. CDR3 in amino acids: CASSNIRADDGYTF. In DNA form, the CDR3 reads TGCGCCAGCAGCAACATAAGGGCGGATGACGGCTACACCTTC.

The rearrangement joins TRBV19 to TRBJ2-3, with a weak D call TRBD2 (5 bases). V was pared by 6 bases and J by 5 bases, with 9 bases between. In germline, CDR1 is LNHDA, CDR2 SQIVND (reference sequence). CDR3 size: 12 residues. The CDR3 DNA follows: TGTGCCAGTAGAGGGAGCGGAGATACGCAGTATTTT. Protein sequence: CASRGSGDTQYF.

V is TRBV4-2 and J is TRBJ2-7; 9 bases are a match to TRBD1. V lost 4 bases, J lost 3 bases, and 7 bases stayed unmatched. The CDR3 covers 15 residues. Looked up from germline, CDR1 is LGHNA and CDR2 is YNFKEQ. As DNA, the CDR3 is TGTGCCAGCAGCCCCTCCGGGACAGGGCTCTACGAGCAGTACTTC. As protein: CASSPSGTGLYEQYF.

The rearrangement links TRBV5-6 to TRBJ1-3; D gene uncertain. This CDR3 region has 14 residues. Germline V CDR1 and CDR2: SGHDT, YYEEEE. V dropped 4 bases and J dropped 0 bases, with 8 bases sitting between them. CDR3 loop: CASSLEYSGNTIYF. The CDR3, as DNA: TGTGCCAGCAGCCTCGAGTACTCTGGAAACACCATATATTTT.

This sequence joins TRBV12-5 and TRBJ2-7; TRBD1 aligns across 9 bases. Germline loops: CDR1 LGHNT, CDR2 FRNRAP. CDR3 length equals 14 residues. V was pared by 6 bases and J by 4 bases, with 7 bases of the junction left unmatched. Here the CDR3 reads CASGKGQGAYEQYF. The CDR3 DNA sequence: TGTGCTAGTGGGAAGGGACAGGGAGCTTACGAGCAGTACTTC.

The chain is built from TRBV7-8 and TRBJ1-1, with 8 nucleotides matching TRBD1. CDR3 length: 16 amino acids. CDR1 is SGHVS and CDR2 is FQNEAQ in the germline V gene. The J segment lost 10 bases and the V segment lost 1 base, leaving 14 bases of the junction unmatched. DNA for the CDR3: TGTGCCAGCAGCTTAGTGAACCGACAGGGGCAGGCGGGAGCTTTCTTT. Amino acids: CASSLVNRQGQAGAFF.

This clone has only a few counts. This rearrangement joins TRBV4-3 to TRBJ1-4; TRBD1 matches at 8 bases. CDR1 is LGHNA, CDR2 YSLEER, per germline. The length of the CDR3 is 15 residues. V lost 5 bases and J lost 2; bases outside the gene matches: 4. The CDR3 bases are TGCGCCAGCAGCAACACAGGGGGGACTAATGAAAAACTGTTTTTT. Amino acids: CASSNTGGTNEKLFF.

The V call is TRBV5-6, the J call TRBJ2-7, with D perhaps TRBD1 (5 bases). V lost 1 base and J lost 4, with 15 bases in between. The CDR3 covers 15 residues. Germline V gene sequence: CDR1 SGHDT, CDR2 YYEEEE. The CDR3 bases are TGTGCCAGCAGCTTGAAATACGACAGCCGGTACGAGCAGTACTTC. This gives the protein CASSLKYDSRYEQYF. Full variable domain (outside the CDR3, taken from reference TRBV5-6 and TRBJ2-7): DAGVTQSPTHLIKTRGQQVTLRCSPKSGHDTVSWYQQALGQGPQFIFQYYEEEERQRGNFPDRFSGHQFPNYSSELNVNALLLGDSALYLCASSLKYDSRYEQYFGPGTRLTVT.

The chain joins TRBV2 to TRBJ1-1, with 8 nucleotides matching TRBD1. There are 14 residues in the CDR3. The germline CDR1 and CDR2 sequences are SNHLY and FYNNEI. The V and J ends lost 7 bases and 0 bases, in that order; junction bases with no gene match: 4. CDR3 nucleotide sequence: TGTGCCAGCAACAACAGGGGGTTGAACACTGAAGCTTTCTTT. Translating gives CASNNRGLNTEAFF.

This chain uses TRBV18 with TRBJ2-3; D is uncertain. The CDR3 is made up of 11 amino acids. Germline V gene data show CDR1 as KGHSH and CDR2 as LQKENI. V gave up 4 bases and J gave up 1 base, with 0 bases separating them. CDR3 residues: CASSRTDTQYF. The CDR3 nucleotides read TGTGCCAGCTCACGCACAGATACGCAGTATTTT.

Only one count was recorded for this clone. The chain uses TRBV5-1 and TRBJ1-1; D is perhaps TRBD1 (5 bases). In germline, CDR1 is SGHRS, CDR2 YFSETQ. Trimming pared 3 bases from V and 7 bases from J, leaving 7 bases between. This CDR3 spans 11 amino acids. The chain's CDR3 is CASSWDVEAFF. CDR3 bases: TGCGCCAGCAGCTGGGACGTTGAAGCTTTCTTT.

The chain uses TRBV12-5 and TRBJ2-7; no reliable D call. The germline V gene has CDR1 LGHNT and CDR2 FRNRAP. The CDR3 extends over 12 amino acids. V lost 0 bases and J 1 base, leaving 1 base between the germline ends. The CDR3 region is CASGLVSYEQYF. CDR3 bases: TGTGCTAGTGGTTTGGTTTCCTACGAGCAGTACTTC.

This chain joins TRBV6-5 and TRBJ1-1, with D maybe TRBD1 (6 bases). V gave up 5 bases and J gave up 1 base, with 11 bases separating them. The CDR3 extends over 14 amino acids. The germline CDR1 and CDR2 sequences are MNHEY and SVGAGI. DNA of the CDR3: TGTGCCAGCAGTCTCCTAGGGGGGAACACTGAAGCTTTCTTT. This gives the protein CASSLLGGNTEAFF.

The chain uses TRBV7-9 and TRBJ2-3; D gene ambiguous. V was clipped by 1 base and J by 6 bases, with 8 bases between them. Germline V gene sequence: CDR1 SEHNR, CDR2 FQNEAQ (reference sequence). The CDR3 is 13 residues long. The CDR3 bases are TGTGCCAGCAGCTTAGACGGCAGGGATACGCAGTATTTT. Translation gives CASSLDGRDTQYF. Variable domain in full (rest from reference TRBV7-9 and TRBJ2-3): DTGVSQNPRHKITKRGQNVTFRCDPISEHNRLYWYRQTLGQGPEFLTYFQNEAQLEKSRLLSDRFSAERPKGSFSTLEIQRTEQGDSAMYLCASSLDGRDTQYFGPGTRLTVL.

This CDR3 is CASRIQSLNTEAFF. Here the CDR3 DNA reads TGTGCCAGCAGAATACAGAGCTTGAACACTGAAGCTTTCTTT. The chain recombines TRBV6-6 with TRBJ1-1, with no clear D. Trimming removed 6 bases at V and 0 bases at J, with 11 bases between. Germline V gives CDR1 MNHNY, CDR2 SVGAGI (reference sequence). This CDR3 contains 14 residues.

The rearrangement links TRBV5-6 to TRBJ1-4, with D perhaps TRBD1 (6 bases). In germline, CDR1 is SGHDT, CDR2 YYEEEE. Between the trimmed V and J ends, which lost 7 bases and 7 bases, there was a span of 14 bases. The CDR3 has 13 amino acids. The CDR3, as DNA: TGTGCCAGCTCGGGGGCCTGGGGTGAAAAACTGTTTTTT. This encodes CASSGAWGEKLFF.

The DNA for the CDR3 is TGCGCCAGCTGGGGCGGCCCGGGGAATGAGCAGTTCTTC. Translation gives CASWGGPGNEQFF. The rearrangement links TRBV4-3 to TRBJ2-1; D possibly uses TRBD1 or TRBD2 (5 bases each). V lost 8 bases and J 7 bases, leaving 15 bases between the germline ends. The V gene's germline CDR1 is LGHNA and CDR2 YSLEER. The CDR3 sequence is 13 residues long.

The V call is TRBV5-1, the J call TRBJ2-4, with D tentatively TRBD1 (5 bases). From germline, CDR1 is SGHRS and CDR2 YFSETQ. The CDR3 has 16 residues. Between the trimmed V and J ends, which lost 0 bases and 0 bases, there was a span of 10 bases. The CDR3 nucleotides read TGCGCCAGCAGCTTGGACACGGACATAGCCAAAAACATTCAGTACTTC. Its protein is CASSLDTDIAKNIQYF.

The rearrangement uses TRBV11-2 and TRBJ2-3, with D perhaps matching TRBD1 (6 bases). This CDR3 has 16 amino acids. CDR1 and CDR2 (germline): SGHAT, FQNNGV. V gave up 5 bases and J gave up 0 bases, with 15 bases separating them. In DNA, the CDR3 is TGTGCCAGCAGCCTCGGGACACACGCTAGCACAGATACGCAGTATTTT. Translated: CASSLGTHASTDTQYF.

This clone appeared a few times. The rearrangement joins TRBV18 to TRBJ1-4, with 7 positions matching TRBD1. There are 13 residues in the CDR3. Per germline, CDR1 KGHSH and CDR2 LQKENI. V dropped 6 bases and J dropped 8; count of bases not matched to a gene: 6. The DNA of the CDR3 is TGTGCCAGCTCCCCCACAGGGGCAGAAAAACTGTTTTTT. This sequence encodes CASSPTGAEKLFF.

This chain connects TRBV7-2 to TRBJ1-1; TRBD1 is a possible D gene (6 bases). The CDR3 has 16 residues. The germline CDR1 and CDR2 sequences are SGHTA and FQGNSA. Trimming took 5 bases from V and 2 from J, leaving 18 bases between them. CDR3 DNA: TGTGCCAGCAGCCCGCAGGGGCTTAGGGTAAACACTGAAGCTTTCTTT. This gives the protein CASSPQGLRVNTEAFF.

J is TRBJ1-1 and V is TRBV5-4; D is undetermined. The CDR3 covers 13 residues. Per germline, CDR1 SGHNT and CDR2 YYREEE (reference sequence). The V and J ends lost 1 base and 4 bases respectively, with 8 bases between them. CDR3 sequence (DNA): TGTGCCAGCAGCTTGAGGGTGGGCACTGAAGCTTTCTTT. Amino acids: CASSLRVGTEAFF.

The CDR3 nucleotides read TGTGCCAGCAGTTTAGGGACAACAAATGAGCAGTTCTTC. Protein: CASSLGTTNEQFF. The chain recombines TRBV27 with TRBJ2-1, with D possibly being TRBD1 (6 bases). With 2 bases removed from V and 7 bases from J, the gap between germline ends came to 9 bases. Germline CDR1 reads MNHEY; CDR2 reads SMNVEV (reference sequence). This CDR3 has 13 amino acids.